The 5 T cell receptor beta chains below come from one sample, sequenced in a study of technical replicates of blood from several donors. Only in-frame clones appear in the TCRdb table, and some are missing; sequencing was by immunoSEQ multiplex PCR. The table lists tens of thousands of clones, under 99% of them singletons. The sample taken for sequencing was T cells isolated from PBMCs. Every receptor here comes from a human donor in good health.

The rearrangement uses TRBV6-4 and TRBJ2-5; 8 bases line up with TRBD2. Trimming removed 4 bases from V and 2 bases from J; junction bases left unmatched: 12. In germline, CDR1 is MRHNA, CDR2 SNTAGT. This CDR3 is 17 amino acids long. In DNA form, the CDR3 reads TGTGCCAGCAGTGTATCCCCCTTAGCGGGATCACAAGAGACCCAGTACTTC. Protein sequence: CASSVSPLAGSQETQYF.

The genes are TRBV6-1 and TRBJ1-3; 7 bases align to TRBD1. With V trimmed by 1 base and J by 2 bases, 8 bases remained unmatched. Germline CDR1 MNHNS, CDR2 SASEGT. The CDR3 extends over 17 amino acids. CDR3 amino acids: CASSEGYRGSPGNTIYF. In DNA, the CDR3 is TGTGCCAGCAGTGAAGGTTACAGGGGATCACCTGGAAACACCATATATTTT.

In this sample, this clone turned up once. The chain's CDR3 is CASSLWGQGALYEQYF. DNA of the CDR3: TGTGCCAGCAGTTTATGGGGACAGGGGGCGCTTTACGAGCAGTACTTC. The chain employs TRBV27 and TRBJ2-7, with 12 bases fitting TRBD1. The CDR3 loop spans 16 amino acids. With V trimmed by 1 base and J by 4 bases, 5 bases remained unmatched. Germline lookup yields CDR1 MNHEY and CDR2 SMNVEV (reference sequence).

CDR3 residues: CASSRAIDLNTEAFF. The CDR3 coding sequence is TGTGCCAGCAGCCGTGCGATCGATTTGAACACTGAAGCTTTCTTT. The V call is TRBV5-4, the J call TRBJ1-1; D unresolved. The germline gives CDR1 SGHNT, CDR2 YYREEE (reference sequence). V shed 4 bases and J shed 0 bases, with 13 bases lying between them. The length of the CDR3 is 15 residues.

CDR3 coding DNA: TGTGCCAGTAGTATAGGTCCCGGGACACAAGAGACCCAGTACTTC. Protein sequence: CASSIGPGTQETQYF. The chain employs TRBV19 and TRBJ2-5; TRBD1 might be the D (6 bases). V lost 1 base and J lost 2, with 11 bases in between. The germline gives CDR1 LNHDA, CDR2 SQIVND (reference sequence). The CDR3 contains 15 residues.